This TCR beta chain was sequenced for a study of blood T cells in healthy people across ages (dated by TCRdb to the mid-2010s). Concerning the study at large: In model experiments, roughly one uniquely barcoded TCR beta cDNA molecule per two T cells was captured by template switching. Four age groups were formed from the donors: young (average about 15 years), middle-aged (just under 40), aged (about 68) and long-lived (82). Donors of different ages were randomly distributed across sequencing lanes to avoid experimental bias. Age-related changes in TCR beta repertoire diversity were measured in the study by deep sequencing normalized with unique cDNA molecular identifiers. For two donors (one aged 18 to 30 and one aged 80 or older), the study analyzed two additional independent replicas of 1 million unique cDNA reads from the same blood draw.

From the cysteine through the phenylalanine, the CDR3 covers 14 amino acids. Only CDR3 DNA remains: 42 bases, in frame from the first base. According to the germline V gene (reference sequence), CDR1 reads DFQATT and CDR2 reads SNEGSKA. V is trimmed back by 7 bases and J by 0 bases, and the junction contains 7 bases that no gene match accounts for. A remark on this clonotype: Its cognate antigen has yet to be identified. Base qualities are not at hand, and no much larger clone is one base apart.

Donors were a few dozen systemically healthy Caucasian individuals from Russia aged roughly 6 to 90 years. Approximately 9.7 milliliters of peripheral blood were drawn from each donor into EDTA-treated Vacutainer tubes. Ficoll-Paque density-gradient centrifugation was used to isolate PBMCs, with at least 6 million obtained per sample. Total RNA, at least 6 micrograms per sample, was extracted from PBMCs with Trizol reagent. Naive CD45RAhigh/CD27high T cell percentages were measured by flow cytometry on a PBMC aliquot from every donor. To prepare the library, 5' RACE was applied. The second PCR ran for roughly 7 to 12 cycles and used a J-beta primer mix along with a sample-barcoded 5' primer. A template-switch 5' adaptor carrying 12 random nucleotides introduced a unique molecular identifier onto each TCR beta cDNA molecule. At least 2.5 million CDR3-containing paired-end reads were obtained from each sample. First-strand cDNA synthesis was performed from all RNA using the Mint cDNA synthesis kit, with priming by a TRBC-specific oligonucleotide. Following uracil-DNA glycosylase treatment, a first 18-cycle PCR with universal primers M1SS and BC2_uni_R was performed on all cDNA. On the authors' methods: Each sample was normalized by randomly selecting 1 million high-quality reads, each carrying a distinct molecular identifier. Reads sharing molecular identifiers were discarded rather than binned into consensus sequences. MiTCR, run with a Q25 quality threshold and the strictest error-elimination algorithm, handled CDR3 identification, clonotype clustering and error correction. A nonparametric unseen species model using Euler transformation provided a lower-bound estimate of total TCR beta diversity. TCRdb took the public reads, trimmed them with fastp at Q25, ran MiXCR for clone calling and kept in-frame beta chains. Each entry merges the rows of one CDR3 protein and shows their most common DNA and genes. What appears here as the V and J calls and clone size reflects TCRdb's work, not the paper's. The sample contains some 1,800,000 distinct CDR3 sequences, about 39% of them found a single time. The top ten clones comprise about 21% of the sample.

Broader findings and caveats from the paper: As age increased, observed TCR beta diversity per million T cells dropped in a roughly linear way, and a significant reduction was already evident by age 40. Estimates of total diversity based on one million sequenced T cells were regarded as lower bounds and as underestimates. Conclusive comparison of naive and antigen-experienced compartments was prevented by the profiling of bulk unsorted PBMCs. There was a strong correlation between observed TCR beta diversity and the percentage of naive T cells measured by flow cytometry. The long-lived group showed more naive CD4+ T cells, fewer expanded clones and increased TCR diversity than the aged group, suggesting age selection. The CMV infection status of donors was not known, potentially confounding age-related changes in expanded clonotypes.

Rearrangement joined TRBV20-1 to TRBJ2-3; 7 bases in between match TRBD2. The TCR originated in a human donor in good health. The source material was blood. CDR3 sequence: CSGQSGASTDTQYF. The nucleotide sequence reads as follows: TGCAGTGGACAGAGCGGGGCAAGCACAGATACGCAGTATTTT.